The entry below describes one T cell receptor beta chain. This entry is derived from a study of blood T cell repertoires in COVID-19. Study-level background: Whether acute or convalescent, the COVID-19 samples came from the United States, Italy and Spain. PBMCs, B-cell-depleted T cells, or T cells provided the cDNA or gDNA that made up the material.

The Seattle site enrolled patients during active infection and followed them longitudinally. With 0 bases clipped from V and 0 bases from J, the junction kept 3 bases outside the gene matches. CDR3 size: 15 residues. Germline CDR1 reads SGHRS; CDR2 reads YFSETQ. Per the original methods: Estimated nucleated cell counts came from reference gene primer amplification. Assay used: immunoSEQ multiplex PCR; TCRdb lists only in-frame clones, some missing. That table supplies the V and J calls and clone size; D and trimming were determined from the DNA. The data show over 150,000 clones, around 82% seen once.

The sample was peripheral blood. V usage is TRBV5-1 and J usage is TRBJ2-7; 7 bases fit TRBD1. This TCR was recovered from a man aged 55 to 69 with COVID-19, enrolled during active disease. CDR3 sequence: CASSLGGQASYEQYF. The CDR3 region has the DNA TGCGCCAGCAGCTTGGGTGGACAGGCCTCCTACGAGCAGTACTTC.